This TCR gamma chain was sequenced in a study of gamma-delta chains in newborns, infants, children. Background on the study: Microbial exposure reportedly drives polyclonal innate γδ T cell expansion after birth.

TCRdb fed the reads into CATT to redo clone calling. The sample lists roughly 1,700 gamma-chain clones; approximately 70% were seen once. There are 14 residues in the CDR3. CDR1 and CDR2 (germline): VTNTFY, YDVSTARD (reference sequence). V lost 5 bases and J lost 4; bases outside the gene matches: 11. This clone was picked up a small number of times. The genes are TRGV3 and TRGJ1 or TRGJ2. No J gene is reported in TCRdb; it was inferred here by comparing the DNA with germline. The receptor comes from a child who was a newborn, infant or young child, either healthy, febrile or measles-vaccinated (not recorded which). Material: blood. The CDR3 is CATWAKGAYYKKLF. CDR3 coding DNA: TGTGCCACCTGGGCCAAAGGCGCCTATTATAAGAAACTCTTT.